This TCR beta chain was obtained from a study of T-cell reconstitution after alpha-beta-depleted transplantation in children. The authors prepared the TCRbeta library with unique molecular identifiers. TCRdb recomputed calls from the PCR reads with MiXCR, one row per CDR3 protein. The data show hundreds of thousands of distinct CDR3 sequences, 10% to 15% seen once. Findings and limits, study-wide: By about two months after transplant, alpha-beta T cells reportedly arose from several hundred graft clones that had expanded. Elevated TCRbeta diversity at day 60 was traced, in some patients, to surviving recipient T cells and thymic progenitors.

This clonotype turned up a few times. Its antigen is undetermined. Germline V gene lookup returns CDR1 LGHDT and CDR2 YNNKEL (reference sequence). The V and J ends lost 3 bases and 10 bases, in that order; junction bases with no gene match: 9. The CDR3 contains 14 residues. The genes are TRBV3-1 and TRBJ2-1; 7 bases agree with TRBD2. This TCR derives from a male patient between 5 and 17 years old who had a stem cell transplant for acute myeloid leukemia, so the T cells may come from the graft donor. This material consisted of PBMCs, mostly from graft donor cells, taken 360 days after TCRalphabeta/CD19-depleted stem cell transplant. The CDR3 DNA follows: TGTGCCAGCAGCCATCGACTAGCTTTCCACGAGCAGTTCTTC. Encoded protein: CASSHRLAFHEQFF.